The 14 T cell receptor beta chains presented below share a single source sample, sequenced in a study of vaccination effects on CD4 cells after COVID-19. Only in-frame clones appear in the TCRdb table, and some are missing; sequencing was by immunoSEQ multiplex PCR. This sample has some 27,000 clones; 65% occur once, and the top ten carry almost 10%. Their target antigens are unknown. A 10-day culture period preceded the isolation of CD4+ T cells. The source material was CD4+ T cells from PBMCs cultured without peptide, sampled before COVID-19 vaccination. Receptor source: a human donor who received a COVID-19 vaccine.

The chain has TRBV11-2 and TRBJ1-1; D call uncertain. The V end was cut by 0 bases, the J end by 10 bases, with 12 bases between. The CDR3 length is 13 residues. Germline values: CDR1 SGHAT, CDR2 FQNNGV. CDR3 nucleotide sequence: TGTGCCAGCAGCTTAGATCCAGGATGGGGAGCTTTCTTT. Its protein is CASSLDPGWGAFF.

This clone came up a few times. The CDR3 loop is CASSLPVSYEQYF. CDR3 DNA sequence: TGTGCCAGCAGCTTACCGGTCTCCTACGAGCAGTACTTC. The genes are TRBV7-2 and TRBJ2-7; no definite D call. The germline V and J ends were trimmed by 2 bases and 0 bases, with 5 bases remaining between them. The CDR3 has 13 amino acids. Germline-derived CDR1 and CDR2 are SGHTA and FQGNSA.

The chain employs TRBV12-3 or TRBV12-4 and TRBJ2-3; no clear D gene. V dropped 2 bases and J dropped 4 bases, with 7 bases sitting between them. The CDR3 loop spans 13 amino acids. CDR3 region: CASSLFRADTQYF. CDR3 sequence (DNA): TGTGCCAGCAGTTTATTCCGGGCAGATACGCAGTATTTT.

This clone has only a few counts. This chain links TRBV6-5 with TRBJ2-1; D is unresolved. The germline V gene has CDR1 MNHEY and CDR2 SVGAGI. This CDR3 comprises 13 residues. The V end was cut by 2 bases, the J end by 3 bases, with 5 bases between. The CDR3 DNA reads TGTGCCAGCAGTTACGGGATCTACAATGAGCAGTTCTTC. It specifies CASSYGIYNEQFF.

Within the sample, this clone is medium-sized. The genes are TRBV19 and TRBJ2-1; 7 positions match TRBD2. Germline V CDR1 and CDR2: LNHDA, SQIVND (reference sequence). Trimming removed 5 bases from V and 0 bases from J; junction bases left unmatched: 4. The CDR3 loop spans 15 amino acids. CDR3 region: CASSELANSYNEQFF. CDR3 nucleotides: TGTGCCAGTAGTGAACTAGCGAACTCCTACAATGAGCAGTTCTTC.

The chain is built from TRBV4-1 and TRBJ1-1, with unresolved D. V shed 0 bases and J shed 0 bases, with 14 bases lying between them. The germline V gene has CDR1 MGHRA and CDR2 YSYEKL. CDR3 length equals 17 residues. CDR3 sequence (DNA): TGCGCCAGCAGCCAAGATCGAGCTCGGCAGTTGAACACTGAAGCTTTCTTT. Its protein is CASSQDRARQLNTEAFF.

This clone was seen once. V and J are TRBV5-5 and TRBJ2-3; no firm D call. Deletions cut 1 base from V and 2 bases from J, with 8 bases between. The CDR3 length is 14 residues. In germline, CDR1 is SGHKS, CDR2 YYEKEE (reference sequence). The CDR3 DNA is TGTGCCAGCAGCTTGAGCGACTTCACAGATACGCAGTATTTT. This translates into CASSLSDFTDTQYF.

This clone turned up a few times. The rearrangement joins TRBV5-4 to TRBJ2-5, with D perhaps matching TRBD2 (5 bases). Germline CDR1 SGHNT, CDR2 YYREEE (reference sequence). V was trimmed by 0 bases and J by 5 bases, leaving 8 bases between them. The CDR3 length is 13 residues. DNA of the CDR3: TGTGCCAGCAGCTTGGCGGGGTGGGAGACCCAGTACTTC. This encodes CASSLAGWETQYF.

A few counts support this clone. The chain has TRBV5-1 and TRBJ2-1; D may be TRBD1 or TRBD2 (6 bases each). V was trimmed by 6 bases and J by 8 bases, leaving 21 bases between them. There are 15 residues in the CDR3. Germline V lookup: CDR1 SGHRS, CDR2 YFSETQ. The CDR3 region is CASTDAGDWFDEQFF. Here the CDR3 DNA reads TGCGCCAGCACTGATGCAGGGGACTGGTTTGATGAGCAGTTCTTC.

CDR3 DNA: TGTGCCAGCTCTCCTCAACGGGACAGGGGCTACACCTTC. Translation gives CASSPQRDRGYTF. The chain combines TRBV18 with TRBJ1-2; 8 nucleotides line up with TRBD1. Germline values: CDR1 KGHSH, CDR2 LQKENI. The CDR3 totals 13 residues. V dropped 6 bases and J dropped 8; count of bases not matched to a gene: 8.

V gene TRBV25-1 combines with J gene TRBJ1-2; 10 bases fit TRBD1. This CDR3 comprises 15 residues. Germline-derived CDR1 and CDR2 are MGHDK and SYGVNS. V trimming: 5 bases; J trimming: 4 bases; junction bases outside the gene matches: 7. The CDR3 coding sequence is TGTGCCAGCAGTCTCGAGACAGGGGGCTTCTATGGCTACACCTTC. Translation gives CASSLETGGFYGYTF.

CDR3 residues: CASSLRFGTGPTYEQYF. The CDR3 coding sequence is TGTGCCAGCAGCTTACGGTTCGGAACAGGTCCCACCTACGAGCAGTACTTC. The chain employs TRBV7-9 and TRBJ2-7; perhaps TRBD1 as D (5 bases). Germline CDR1 reads SEHNR; CDR2 reads FQNEAQ (reference sequence). The CDR3 spans 17 residues. The V end was cut by 2 bases, the J end by 2 bases, with 19 bases between.

The rearrangement joins TRBV29-1 to TRBJ1-1; a possible D gene is TRBD1 (5 bases). This CDR3 is built from 15 residues. Germline V CDR1 and CDR2: SQVTM, ANQGSEA. Trimming removed 6 bases from V and 1 base from J, with 18 bases in between. CDR3 in DNA: TGCAGCGTGACTGCAGGGACTCAGGGGAACACTGAAGCTTTCTTT. It encodes CSVTAGTQGNTEAFF.

The sample holds a few counts of this clone. This chain uses TRBV2 with TRBJ2-7, with D uncertain. Germline CDR1 SNHLY, CDR2 FYNNEI. CDR3 length: 13 residues. The V gene lost 4 bases and the J gene lost 4 bases, with 11 bases spanning the gap. The CDR3 coding sequence is TGTGCCAGCAGTGGTACATTTGAGTACGAGCAGTACTTC. Its translation is CASSGTFEYEQYF.